Detailed here is one T cell receptor beta chain. This record belongs to a study of blood T cell repertoires in COVID-19. As originally analysed: Quantification of nucleated cells was approximated via reference gene primer amplification. Libraries were prepared by immunoSEQ multiplex PCR; TCRdb keeps only in-frame clonotypes and omits some of them. V and J calls and clone size come straight from that table; D and trimming were deduced from the DNA. The top ten hold about 4% of the sample, which has 70,000 or so clones, roughly 86% seen once. The CDR3 has 16 residues. Losses at the gene ends were 4 bases for V and 5 bases for J; bases not matched to a gene: 7. Germline loops: CDR1 MGHRA, CDR2 YSYEKL.

The chain links TRBV4-1 to TRBJ2-2; 10 bases line up with TRBD2. The sample comprised peripheral blood. The TCR originated in an older man with active COVID-19. The CDR3 loop reads CASSPIAGGRTGELFF. CDR3 nucleotides: TGCGCCAGCAGCCCAATAGCGGGAGGAAGAACCGGGGAGCTGTTTTTT.